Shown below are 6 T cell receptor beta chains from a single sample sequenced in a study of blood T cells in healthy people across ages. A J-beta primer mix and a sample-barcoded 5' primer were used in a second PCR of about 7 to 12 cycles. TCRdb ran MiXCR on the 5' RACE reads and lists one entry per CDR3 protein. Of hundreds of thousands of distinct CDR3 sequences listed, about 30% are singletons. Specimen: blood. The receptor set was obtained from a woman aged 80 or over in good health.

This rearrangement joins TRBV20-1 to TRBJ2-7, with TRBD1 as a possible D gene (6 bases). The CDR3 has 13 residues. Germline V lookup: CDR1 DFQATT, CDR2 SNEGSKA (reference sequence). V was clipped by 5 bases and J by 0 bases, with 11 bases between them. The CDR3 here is CSAYRADSYEQYF. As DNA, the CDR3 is TGCAGTGCTTACAGGGCCGACTCCTACGAGCAGTACTTC.

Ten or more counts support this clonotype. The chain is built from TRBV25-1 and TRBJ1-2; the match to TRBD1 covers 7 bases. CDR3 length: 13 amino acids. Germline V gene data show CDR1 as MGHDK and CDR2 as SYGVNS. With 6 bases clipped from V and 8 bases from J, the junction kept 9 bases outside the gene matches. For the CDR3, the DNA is TGTGCCAGCAGGGCTACAGGGGACCGGGGCTACACCTTC. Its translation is CASRATGDRGYTF.

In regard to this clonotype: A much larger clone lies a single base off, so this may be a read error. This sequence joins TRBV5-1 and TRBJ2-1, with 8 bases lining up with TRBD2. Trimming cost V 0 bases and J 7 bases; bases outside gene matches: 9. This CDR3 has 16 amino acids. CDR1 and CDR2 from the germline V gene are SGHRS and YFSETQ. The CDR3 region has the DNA TGCGCCAGCAGCTTGGAAATGGCGGGGGGTTCAAATGAGCAGTTCTTC. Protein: CASSLEMAGGSNEQFF.

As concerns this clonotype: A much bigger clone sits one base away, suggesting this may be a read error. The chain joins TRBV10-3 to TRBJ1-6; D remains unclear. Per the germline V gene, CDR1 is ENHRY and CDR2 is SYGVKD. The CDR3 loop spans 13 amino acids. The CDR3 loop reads CAISDRDNSPPHF. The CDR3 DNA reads TGTGCCATCAGTGACAGAGATAATTCACCCCCCCACTTT.

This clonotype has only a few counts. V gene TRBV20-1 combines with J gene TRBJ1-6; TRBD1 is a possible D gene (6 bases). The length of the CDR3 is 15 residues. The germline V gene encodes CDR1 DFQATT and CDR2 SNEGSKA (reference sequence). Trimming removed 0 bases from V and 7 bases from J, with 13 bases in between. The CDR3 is CSARDPGARNSPLHF. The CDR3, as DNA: TGCAGTGCTAGAGATCCGGGGGCACGGAATTCACCCCTCCACTTT.

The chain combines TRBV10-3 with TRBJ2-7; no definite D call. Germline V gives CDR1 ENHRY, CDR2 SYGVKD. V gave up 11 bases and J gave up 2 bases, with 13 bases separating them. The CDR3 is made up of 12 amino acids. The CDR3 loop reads CASSDGPYEQYF. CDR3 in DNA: TGTGCCTCCAGCGACGGCCCCTACGAGCAGTACTTC.